Shown below are 6 T cell receptor beta chains from a single sample sequenced in a study of blood T cell repertoires in COVID-19. The protocol was immunoSEQ multiplex PCR, while the TCRdb copy is restricted to in-frame clones and leaves out a portion. This sample carries 130,000 or so clones, about 72% of them seen once, and the ten largest clones take over 1.5%. Sequences were obtained from peripheral blood. Every receptor here comes from a woman aged 70 to 79 with acute or convalescent COVID-19.

The chain links TRBV19 to TRBJ1-5; 8 bases match TRBD1. With 6 bases clipped from V and 1 base from J, the junction kept 5 bases outside the gene matches. Germline V gene lookup returns CDR1 LNHDA and CDR2 SQIVND (reference sequence). CDR3 length equals 15 residues. CDR3 sequence reads: CASRLYRGSNQPQHF. The CDR3 DNA follows: TGTGCCAGTAGACTGTACAGGGGGAGCAATCAGCCCCAGCATTTT.

The V call is TRBV4-1, the J call TRBJ1-1; 7 bases agree with TRBD1. From germline, CDR1 is MGHRA and CDR2 YSYEKL. This CDR3 region has 16 residues. The ends lost 1 base at V and 1 base at J; junction bases unmatched: 6. CDR3 coding DNA: TGCGCCAGCAGCCAAGCTCATGGACAGGCGAACACTGAAGCTTTCTTT. Translation: CASSQAHGQANTEAFF.

The chain has TRBV19 and TRBJ2-1; 14 bases line up with TRBD2. Germline CDR1 is LNHDA and CDR2 is SQIVND (reference sequence). This CDR3 is built from 18 residues. V lost 4 bases, J lost 0 bases, and 5 bases stayed unmatched. The CDR3 sequence: CASSTGLAGGFSYNEQFF. As DNA, the CDR3 is TGTGCCAGTAGTACTGGACTAGCGGGAGGCTTCTCCTACAATGAGCAGTTCTTC. Full variable domain (outside the CDR3, taken from reference TRBV19 and TRBJ2-1): DGGITQSPKYLFRKEGQNVTLSCEQNLNHDAMYWYRQDPGQGLRLIYYSQIVNDFQKGDIAEGYSVSREKKESFPLTVTSAQKNPTAFYLCASSTGLAGGFSYNEQFFGPGTRLTVL.

The V gene is TRBV28, the J gene TRBJ1-2; no firm D call. This CDR3 contains 11 residues. Germline V CDR1 and CDR2: MDHEN, SYDVKM. Trimming took off 7 bases at V and 5 bases at J, with 8 bases between the two ends. DNA for the CDR3: TGTGCCAGCACTAATTTTTATGGCTACACCTTC. Amino acid sequence: CASTNFYGYTF.

V usage is TRBV4-1 and J usage is TRBJ2-4, with D possibly TRBD1 on 7 matching bases. V was cut by 0 bases and J by 13 bases, with 13 bases left in between. Germline lookup yields CDR1 MGHRA and CDR2 YSYEKL. The CDR3 extends over 13 amino acids. This CDR3 is CASSQDRQGGQYF. The CDR3 DNA reads TGCGCCAGCAGCCAAGATCGGCAGGGGGGACAGTACTTC.

This clone has only one observation. CDR3 sequence: CASSLRVEQYF. CDR3 nucleotides: TGTGCCAGCAGCTTGAGGGTGGAGCAGTACTTC. The chain is built from TRBV7-8 and TRBJ2-7, with D maybe TRBD2 (5 bases). Trimming removed 3 bases from V and 7 bases from J, with 7 bases in between. The CDR3 is 11 amino acids. Germline lookup yields CDR1 SGHVS and CDR2 FQNEAQ.